Listed here are 25 T cell receptor beta chains from one sample, sequenced in a study of CD8 T cells in ankylosing spondylitis. The antigens these receptors bind are not known. A single record per CDR3 protein comes from TCRdb applying MiXCR to the 5' RACE reads. The data hold 300,000 to 400,000 distinct CDR3 sequences, with 20% to 25% observed a single time. Whole-study findings and limits: What seemed typical of ankylosing spondylitis blood was a TCR beta motif built from several highly homologous variants.

Source material: blood, either unsorted or a sorted T cell fraction (not recorded which). The receptors were gathered from a male donor with ankylosing spondylitis.

This clonotype was seen ten or more times. The rearrangement uses TRBV29-1 and TRBJ1-5, with D tentatively TRBD1 (6 bases). Per germline, CDR1 SQVTM and CDR2 ANQGSEA. CDR3 length equals 14 residues. V was pared by 4 bases and J by 0 bases, with 10 bases between. The CDR3 loop is CSVGQDNSNQPQHF. The CDR3 bases are TGCAGCGTTGGACAGGACAATAGCAATCAGCCCCAGCATTTT.

The rearrangement uses TRBV5-5 and TRBJ2-3; 8 bases are shared with TRBD2. Unmatched junction bases numbered 16, after V lost 6 bases and J lost 7 bases. Germline V CDR1 and CDR2: SGHKS, YYEKEE (reference sequence). The CDR3 is made up of 16 amino acids. CDR3 amino acids: CASNAGGRGKNHTQYF. The CDR3 DNA sequence: TGTGCCAGCAACGCGGGGGGTAGGGGGAAAAATCATACGCAGTATTTT. Combining the CDR3 with reference TRBV5-5 and TRBJ2-3 gives the whole variable domain DAGVTQSPTHLIKTRGQQVTLRCSPISGHKSVSWYQQVLGQGPQFIFQYYEKEERGRGNFPDRFSARQFPNYSSELNVNALLLGDSALYLCASNAGGRGKNHTQYFGPGTRLTVL.

This clonotype has a single count. J is TRBJ2-2 and V is TRBV6-1, with D perhaps matching TRBD1 (8 bases). The germline V and J ends were trimmed by 5 bases and 3 bases, with 16 bases remaining between them. Germline-derived CDR1 and CDR2 are MNHNS and SASEGT. The CDR3 runs to 16 residues. The DNA for the CDR3 is TGTGCCAGCAGTATTCACAGGGGGGGGGACACCGGGGAGCTGTTTTTT. This encodes CASSIHRGGDTGELFF.

This clonotype was detected many times. The genes are TRBV20-1 and TRBJ1-3, with D possibly matching TRBD1 (6 bases). CDR1 DFQATT and CDR2 SNEGSKA come from the germline V gene (reference sequence). Trimming took 1 base from V and 4 from J, leaving 20 bases between them. The CDR3 sequence is 17 residues long. Here the CDR3 DNA reads TGCAGTGCTAGAGTACCCTGGACAGAAGTTTTAGGAAACACCATATATTTT. This gives the protein CSARVPWTEVLGNTIYF.

This chain links TRBV3-1 with TRBJ2-5; tentatively, D is TRBD2 (6 bases). CDR1 and CDR2 from the germline V gene are LGHDT and YNNKEL (reference sequence). The CDR3 is made up of 14 amino acids. The V end lost 4 bases, the J end lost 7 bases, and 16 bases lay between the germline ends. The CDR3, as DNA: TGTGCCAGCAGCCTTAACAGGAACGGGGGGACCCAGTACTTC. Amino acids: CASSLNRNGGTQYF.

The chain couples TRBV29-1 to TRBJ2-5; no clear D gene. Germline CDR1 and CDR2: SQVTM and ANQGSEA. Trimming left V 3 bases short and J 5 bases short, with 10 bases between. The CDR3 extends over 12 amino acids. The CDR3 region is CSVEYGWETQYF. As DNA, the CDR3 is TGCAGCGTTGAGTATGGGTGGGAGACCCAGTACTTC.

This chain links TRBV12-3 or TRBV12-4 with TRBJ2-7; D may match TRBD1 or TRBD2 (5 bases each). CDR3 length: 15 amino acids. V lost 6 bases, J lost 5 bases, and 20 bases lay in between. The CDR3 here is CASRLRTGGSDEQYF. The CDR3 DNA sequence: TGTGCCAGCAGACTAAGGACTGGGGGAAGCGACGAGCAGTACTTC.

This clonotype was seen a few times. J is TRBJ2-1 and V is TRBV4-2; TRBD2 matches at 8 bases. Germline CDR1 is LGHNA and CDR2 is YNFKEQ. J gave up 8 bases and V 4 bases, and 10 bases lay outside the gene matches. CDR3 size: 15 residues. The CDR3 DNA reads as TGTGCCAGCAGCCCTGCGGGACTAGTCGGCGATGAGCAGTTCTTC. Translating it yields CASSPAGLVGDEQFF.

In DNA form, the CDR3 reads TGTGCCAGCAGTCCTCCCGGACAGGGCCGGGACTATGGCTACACCTTC. Translating gives CASSPPGQGRDYGYTF. The rearrangement uses TRBV12-3 or TRBV12-4 and TRBJ1-2; 8 bases are shared with TRBD1. Unmatched junction bases numbered 11, after V lost 5 bases and J lost 3 bases. This CDR3 is built from 16 residues.

This clonotype was detected many times. This chain joins TRBV5-1 and TRBJ2-3; no definite D call. The CDR3 has 12 residues. V was pared by 1 base and J by 4 bases, with 4 bases between. Germline CDR1 is SGHRS and CDR2 is YFSETQ. CDR3 protein: CASSLIADTQYF. The CDR3, as DNA: TGCGCCAGCAGCTTGATCGCAGATACGCAGTATTTT.

Only a few counts were recorded for this clonotype. The chain combines TRBV9 with TRBJ1-2; possibly TRBD1 for D (5 bases). Germline V lookup: CDR1 SGDLS, CDR2 YYNGEE. The CDR3 spans 12 residues. V lost 3 bases, J lost 6 bases, and 9 bases lay in between. CDR3 DNA: TGTGCCAGCAGCGCGGGACTTCATGGCTACACCTTC. It translates to CASSAGLHGYTF.

The chain has TRBV7-2 and TRBJ1-4; D might be TRBD1 (6 bases). The V end lost 4 bases, the J end lost 8 bases, and 11 bases lay between the germline ends. The CDR3 runs to 13 residues. Germline V gene lookup returns CDR1 SGHTA and CDR2 FQGNSA. For the CDR3, the DNA is TGTGCCAGCAGCTCGGTGAGGGGGGAAAAACTGTTTTTT. Translating gives CASSSVRGEKLFF.

Only a few counts were recorded for this clonotype. The V call is TRBV27, the J call TRBJ1-2; 8 positions agree with TRBD1. Germline CDR1 reads MNHEY; CDR2 reads SMNVEV (reference sequence). V shed 1 base, J shed 5 bases, and the junction held 9 bases outside the gene matches. CDR3 size: 16 residues. The CDR3 DNA reads TGTGCCAGCAGTTTATACGCTTATGGGACAGGTTATGGCTACACCTTC. As protein: CASSLYAYGTGYGYTF.

This clonotype was seen at least ten times. This chain uses TRBV5-1 with TRBJ1-5, with D perhaps TRBD1 (5 bases). From germline, CDR1 is SGHRS and CDR2 YFSETQ. This CDR3 comprises 16 residues. Trimming stripped 0 bases from V and 1 base from J, with 11 bases between. Written as DNA, the CDR3 is TGCGCCAGCAGCTTGGGGGGAGGGGAGAGCAATCAGCCCCAGCATTTT. It codes for CASSLGGGESNQPQHF.

The chain combines TRBV12-3 or TRBV12-4 with TRBJ1-1; D not resolved. Deletions cut 3 bases from V and 9 bases from J, with 8 bases between. This CDR3 is 11 amino acids long. The CDR3 is CASSFRLQAFF. CDR3 DNA sequence: TGTGCCAGCAGTTTTAGGCTTCAAGCTTTCTTT.

The V gene is TRBV5-1, the J gene TRBJ2-7; 9 bases line up with TRBD2. The ends lost 4 bases at V and 9 bases at J; junction bases unmatched: 14. This CDR3 region has 15 residues. The germline CDR1 and CDR2 sequences are SGHRS and YFSETQ. This CDR3 reads CASSARLGLAEGQYF. The CDR3 coding sequence is TGCGCCAGCAGCGCCAGACTGGGACTAGCCGAAGGGCAGTACTTC.

The rearrangement uses TRBV3-1 and TRBJ2-7; 8 bases agree with TRBD1. The CDR3 runs to 16 residues. Trimming at V came to 2 bases and at J to 3 bases, leaving 9 bases not matched to a gene. CDR1 and CDR2 (germline): LGHDT, YNNKEL (reference sequence). CDR3 DNA: TGTGCCAGCAGCCAACACGGACAGGGAGTTATCTACGAGCAGTACTTC. As protein: CASSQHGQGVIYEQYF.

This clonotype was counted only a few times. This chain connects TRBV3-1 to TRBJ1-1; D unclear. V was trimmed by 0 bases and J by 4 bases, leaving 9 bases between them. Germline V gives CDR1 LGHDT, CDR2 YNNKEL (reference sequence). The CDR3 runs to 14 residues. CDR3 nucleotides: TGTGCCAGCAGCCAAGAAGTCGGTTCCACTGAAGCTTTCTTT. Its protein product is CASSQEVGSTEAFF.

In this sample, this clonotype turned up a few times. The chain employs TRBV15 and TRBJ2-7; tentatively, D is TRBD1 (6 bases). The germline V gene encodes CDR1 LNHNV and CDR2 YYDKDF (reference sequence). CDR3 length: 15 residues. V lost 6 bases and J 3 bases, leaving 18 bases between the germline ends. In DNA form, the CDR3 reads TGTGCCACCAGGGACAGCAGGTTTCAGCACTACGAGCAGTACTTC. It encodes CATRDSRFQHYEQYF.

The chain has TRBV30 and TRBJ2-1; tentative D call: TRBD2 (6 bases). The V and J ends lost 5 bases and 9 bases respectively, with 14 bases between them. The germline gives CDR1 GTSNPN, CDR2 SVGIG (reference sequence). There are 12 residues in the CDR3. The CDR3 DNA sequence: TGTGCCTGGGTCCGGGAGTTCGGTGAGCAGTTCTTC. Translated, it gives CAWVREFGEQFF.

V gene TRBV10-3 combines with J gene TRBJ2-1; 12 bases fit TRBD2. V lost 0 bases, J lost 5 bases, and 5 bases stayed unmatched. The CDR3 consists of 17 residues. Germline CDR1 is ENHRY and CDR2 is SYGVKD. The CDR3 DNA reads TGTGCCATCAGTGAGTCCAGACTAGCGGGGGATAACAATGAGCAGTTCTTC. Amino acids: CAISESRLAGDNNEQFF.

This clonotype occurred once. This may be a read error: a much more frequent sequence differs by one nucleotide. The chain employs TRBV12-3 or TRBV12-4 and TRBJ2-3, with 7 positions matching TRBD2. The CDR3 is 19 residues long. CDR3 amino acids: CTSSLAQTGGTSSTDTQYF. CDR3 sequence (DNA): TGTACCAGCAGTTTAGCGCAGACGGGAGGCACTTCTAGCACAGATACGCAGTATTTT.

This clonotype was counted a few times. V and J are TRBV5-5 and TRBJ1-1; 10 nucleotides line up with TRBD1. J was trimmed by 5 bases and V by 0 bases; bases with no gene match: 7. CDR1 is SGHKS, CDR2 YYEKEE, per germline (reference sequence). The CDR3 contains 16 residues. The DNA of the CDR3 is TGTGCCAGCAGCTTGGCGGGGACAGGGGCCGTAACTGAAGCTTTCTTT. Amino acids: CASSLAGTGAVTEAFF.

In its sample, this clonotype was seen a few times. V gene TRBV5-1 combines with J gene TRBJ2-5; D might be TRBD2 (6 bases). In germline, CDR1 is SGHRS, CDR2 YFSETQ. The CDR3 runs to 15 residues. Deletions cut 4 bases from V and 2 bases from J, with 15 bases between. The CDR3 loop is CASSLGGAHQETQYF. As DNA, the CDR3 is TGCGCCAGCAGCCTCGGGGGAGCCCATCAAGAGACCCAGTACTTC.

DNA of the CDR3: TGTGCCAGCAGCCTATCCGGGACTAGCGGGAGCTATGAGCAGTTCTTC. Its translation: CASSLSGTSGSYEQFF. This chain connects TRBV7-3 to TRBJ2-1; TRBD2 matches 14 bases. Germline lookup yields CDR1 SGHTA and CDR2 FQGTGA. V lost 5 bases, J lost 8 bases, and 8 bases stayed unmatched. CDR3 length equals 16 residues. Combining the CDR3 with reference TRBV7-3 and TRBJ2-1 gives the whole variable domain GAGVSQTPSNKVTEKGKYVELRCDPISGHTALYWYRQSLGQGPEFLIYFQGTGAADDSGLPNDRFFAVRPEGSVSTLKIQRTERGDSAVYLCASSLSGTSGSYEQFFGPGTRLTVL.